These T cell receptor beta chains were read from a single sample in a study of shared clonotypes between healthy human individuals. Sequenced by immunoSEQ multiplex PCR; TCRdb stores in-frame clones only, minus some. The repertoire consists of about 1 million clones, with more than 60% occurring once and the leading ten covering roughly 1.5%. The sequenced sample was memory CD4+ T cells sorted from blood. Receptors originate from a man between 18 and 29 years old in good health. CDR3s include the opening cysteine and the closing phenylalanine or tryptophan. Each record gives: CDR3 protein, CDR3 DNA, V gene, J gene, D gene, clone size. A D gene is named only where the DNA matches it firmly. Part of the rows lack a size; the others show once, few, many or a class for expanded clones.

CASSSLGGTAYNEQFF,TGTGCCAGCAGTAGCCTCGGGGGTACAGCCTACAATGAGCAGTTCTTC,TRBV27,TRBJ2-1,-,-
CASSDNAAGLGKPLHF,TGTGCCAGCTCAGATAACGCAGCGGGTCTCGGGAAGCCCCTCCACTTT,TRBV18,TRBJ1-6,-,-
CASRGTQTYEQYF,TGTGCCAGCAGGGGGACTCAAACCTACGAGCAGTACTTC,TRBV2,TRBJ2-7,-,-
CASSLQGNYGYTF,TGTGCCAGCAGCTTACAGGGGAACTATGGCTACACCTTC,TRBV11-2,TRBJ1-2,-,-
CATGRGTGGATEAFF,TGTGCCACCGGGAGGGGGACAGGGGGCGCAACTGAAGCTTTCTTT,TRBV10-3,TRBJ1-1,TRBD1,-
CASSSAGGIETQYF,TGTGCCAGCAGTTCGGCAGGGGGTATCGAGACCCAGTACTTC,TRBV6-5,TRBJ2-5,TRBD1,few
CASTSDRDEQFF,TGTGCCAGCACCTCGGACAGAGATGAGCAGTTCTTC,TRBV28,TRBJ2-1,-,-
CSVTGSYGYTF,TGCAGCGTGACAGGGTCCTATGGCTACACCTTC,TRBV29-1,TRBJ1-2,TRBD1,few
CASSLLAGSETQYF,TGTGCCAGCAGCCTCTTAGCGGGTTCGGAGACCCAGTACTTC,TRBV14,TRBJ2-5,TRBD2,-
CASSPIGEREVFF,TGTGCCAGCTCACCGATCGGGGAAAGGGAAGTGTTTTTT,TRBV18,TRBJ1-4,-,few
CASGNTGGGPQHF,TGTGCCAGCGGAAACACAGGGGGTGGGCCCCAGCATTTT,TRBV7-2,TRBJ1-5,TRBD1,-
CSVGRAGELFF,TGCAGCGTTGGTAGGGCCGGGGAGCTGTTTTTT,TRBV29-1,TRBJ2-2,-,-
CASRGGGVINTGELFF,TGCGCCAGCAGAGGTGGAGGCGTAATAAACACCGGGGAGCTGTTTTTT,TRBV5-1,TRBJ2-2,-,-
CASSQPGADSTDTQYF,TGCGCCAGCAGCCAGCCGGGAGCGGATAGCACAGATACGCAGTATTTT,TRBV4-1,TRBJ2-3,-,-
CASRRDRSSYEQYF,TGTGCCAGCAGAAGGGACAGGAGCTCCTACGAGCAGTACTTC,TRBV6-1,TRBJ2-7,TRBD1,-
CASSLRGGDEKLFF,TGTGCCAGCAGCCTCAGGGGAGGAGATGAAAAACTGTTTTTT,TRBV7-3,TRBJ1-4,-,-
CASSLARWRGGRDEQFF,TGTGCCAGCAGCTTAGCGCGTTGGCGGGGGGGCCGGGATGAGCAGTTCTTC,TRBV7-8,TRBJ2-1,TRBD2,-
CASSVTSQAAEAFF,TGTGCCAGCAGTGTCACATCGCAGGCGGCTGAAGCTTTCTTT,TRBV6-1,TRBJ1-1,-,-
CASRKGQGYEQYF,TGTGCCAGCAGAAAAGGACAGGGCTACGAGCAGTACTTC,TRBV6-5,TRBJ2-7,TRBD1,-
CASSLAIGGPGELFF,TGTGCCAGCAGCTTAGCGATCGGGGGGCCCGGGGAGCTGTTTTTT,TRBV7-2,TRBJ2-2,-,-
CSATQPVGRNEQFF,TGCAGCGCGACCCAGCCGGTTGGGCGAAATGAGCAGTTCTTC,TRBV29-1,TRBJ2-1,-,few
CASSSGRGRTYEQYF,TGTGCCAGCAGTTCGGGAAGGGGGCGAACCTACGAGCAGTACTTC,TRBV28,TRBJ2-7,TRBD1,few
CASLQNRDTEAFF,TGTGCCAGCCTCCAGAACAGGGACACTGAAGCTTTCTTT,TRBV18,TRBJ1-1,-,-
CASSFRSTGELFF,TGTGCCAGCAGTTTTAGAAGCACCGGGGAGCTGTTTTTT,TRBV27,TRBJ2-2,-,-
CASSPGSGNEQYF,TGCGCCAGCAGCCCAGGGAGCGGGAACGAGCAGTACTTC,TRBV5-1,TRBJ2-7,TRBD2,-
CASSQEPPQGAFSPLHF,TGCGCCAGCAGCCAAGAGCCCCCGCAGGGGGCGTTTTCACCCCTCCACTTT,TRBV4-1,TRBJ1-6,TRBD1,-
CASSPSGTSGGAPYNEQFF,TGTGCCAGCAGCCCCTCCGGGACTAGCGGGGGGGCCCCTTACAATGAGCAGTTCTTC,TRBV7-9,TRBJ2-1,TRBD2,-
CAIRGGTYTDTQYF,TGTGCCATCAGGGGGGGGACTTACACAGATACGCAGTATTTT,TRBV10-3,TRBJ2-3,TRBD2,-
CASSRASGGTSDTQYF,TGTGCCAGCAGCCGAGCTAGCGGGGGGACGTCAGATACGCAGTATTTT,TRBV7-9,TRBJ2-3,TRBD2,-
CASSLATGLGSTDTQYF,TGTGCCAGCAGCTTAGCGACGGGACTAGGCAGCACAGATACGCAGTATTTT,TRBV7-2,TRBJ2-3,TRBD2,-
CASKSNLAGGSNEQFF,TGCGCCAGCAAAAGTAACCTAGCGGGAGGTTCCAATGAGCAGTTCTTC,TRBV5-1,TRBJ2-1,TRBD2,once
CASSPTIAGGMDEQFF,TGTGCCAGCAGCCCCACAATAGCGGGGGGGATGGATGAGCAGTTCTTC,TRBV5-4,TRBJ2-1,TRBD2,-
CAWSVGNEKLFF,TGTGCCTGGAGTGTCGGGAATGAAAAACTGTTTTTT,TRBV30,TRBJ1-4,-,-
CASSLGDNSPLHF,TGTGCCAGCAGTTTAGGGGACAATTCACCCCTCCACTTT,TRBV6-6,TRBJ1-6,-,many
CASSERGYNQPQHF,TGTGCCAGCAGTGAAAGGGGATACAATCAGCCCCAGCATTTT,TRBV6-1,TRBJ1-5,-,-
CASIPAGGGNTIYF,TGTGCCAGCATCCCGGCCGGGGGAGGAAACACCATATATTTT,TRBV6-1,TRBJ1-3,-,-
CASSLPGLAGEFTYNEQFF,TGCGCCAGCAGCCTGCCGGGACTAGCGGGAGAATTCACCTACAATGAGCAGTTCTTC,TRBV5-1,TRBJ2-1,TRBD2,-
CASTRLRGYPNDEKLFF,TGTGCCAGCACCCGATTACGGGGGTATCCGAACGATGAAAAACTGTTTTTT,TRBV28,TRBJ1-4,-,-
CARPGGVEAKETQYF,TGCGCCAGACCAGGAGGGGTGGAAGCTAAGGAGACCCAGTACTTC,TRBV10-1,TRBJ2-5,-,-
CSVDSDSTNYNEQFF,TGCAGCGTTGACTCGGACTCGACCAATTACAATGAGCAGTTCTTC,TRBV29-1,TRBJ2-1,-,few
CASSPGGLAGFEQYF,TGTGCCAGCTCACCTGGTGGACTAGCGGGTTTTGAGCAGTACTTC,TRBV18,TRBJ2-7,TRBD2,few